This TCR beta chain was documented in a study of T cell repertoires in cytomegalovirus infection. As for the study in general: Newly reported HLA-C-restricted and thoroughly characterized HLA-B-restricted CMV epitopes were employed. Matching HLA type, along with CMV infection, was indicated by public TCR beta signatures. Overall study results and limits: HLA-C-restricted CMV clonotypes gave the most frequent clonotype in two of eight donors. Cumulated frequencies of public TCR beta families served to identify carriers of CMV plus the relevant HLA.

Concerning this clonotype: The antigen is undetermined.

MiXCR was run by TCRdb on the reads, yielding one entry per CDR3 protein. Among about 890,000 distinct CDR3 sequences listed, around 29% were seen once. CDR3 size: 14 residues. Trimming shortened V by 5 bases and J by 0 bases, and 10 bases separated the two germline ends. Germline-derived CDR1 and CDR2 are SEHNR and FQNEAQ (reference sequence). The clonotype originates from a human donor in good health (CMV status not recorded). Some clones in this sample may be carry-over from other donors' samples. The V and J genes are TRBV7-9 and TRBJ1-2; TRBD1 might be the D (5 bases). The sample here was cultured CD8+ T cells from PBMCs, taken from culture after CMV antigen stimulation. The CDR3 DNA follows: TGTGCCAGCAGCCCTCCGACAGCTAACTATGGCTACACCTTC. This codes for CASSPPTANYGYTF.